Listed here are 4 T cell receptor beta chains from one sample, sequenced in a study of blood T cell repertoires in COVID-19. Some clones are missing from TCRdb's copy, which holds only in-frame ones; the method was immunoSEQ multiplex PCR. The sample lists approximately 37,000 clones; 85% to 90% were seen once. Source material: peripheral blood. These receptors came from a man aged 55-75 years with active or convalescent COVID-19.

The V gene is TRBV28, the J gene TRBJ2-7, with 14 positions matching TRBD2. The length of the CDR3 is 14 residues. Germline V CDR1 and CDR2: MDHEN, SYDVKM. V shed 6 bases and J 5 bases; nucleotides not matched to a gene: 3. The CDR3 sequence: CASSGLAGGNEQYV. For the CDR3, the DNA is TGTGCCAGCAGCGGACTAGCGGGAGGCAACGAGCAGTACGTC.

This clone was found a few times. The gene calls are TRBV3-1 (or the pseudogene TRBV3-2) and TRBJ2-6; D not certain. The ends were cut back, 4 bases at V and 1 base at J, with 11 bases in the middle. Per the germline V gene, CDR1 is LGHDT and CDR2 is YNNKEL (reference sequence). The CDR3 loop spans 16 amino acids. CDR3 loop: CASSPLQPSGANVLTF. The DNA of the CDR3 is TGTGCCAGCAGCCCCTTACAGCCTTCTGGGGCCAACGTCCTGACTTTC.

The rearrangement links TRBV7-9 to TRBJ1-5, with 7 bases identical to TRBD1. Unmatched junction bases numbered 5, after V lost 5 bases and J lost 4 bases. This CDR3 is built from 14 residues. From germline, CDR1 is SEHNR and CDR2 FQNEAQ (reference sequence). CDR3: CASSPLTGNQPQHF. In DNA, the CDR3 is TGTGCCAGCAGCCCGTTGACAGGGAATCAGCCCCAGCATTTT.

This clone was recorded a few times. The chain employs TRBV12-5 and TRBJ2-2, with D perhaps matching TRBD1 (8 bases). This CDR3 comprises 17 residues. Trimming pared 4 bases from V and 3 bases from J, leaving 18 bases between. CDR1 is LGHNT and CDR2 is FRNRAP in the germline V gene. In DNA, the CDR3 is TGTGCTAGTGGTTCCCTCCAGGGGGCGGGGGACACCGGGGAGCTGTTTTTT. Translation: CASGSLQGAGDTGELFF.